These T cell receptor beta chains were read from a single sample in a study of T-cell memory formation after mild COVID-19. One entry per CDR3 protein results from TCRdb running MiXCR on the 5' RACE reads. The table includes roughly 400,000 distinct CDR3 sequences, about a sixth detected once. Input material: PBMCs or a T cell subset sorted from them (not recorded which). These receptors were taken from a man between 18 and 29 years old who had mild COVID-19 (a few samples of this study predate the infection). Cell type and time point are not known. CDR3s include the opening cysteine and the closing phenylalanine or tryptophan. Each record gives: V gene, J gene, CDR3 protein.

>TRBV29-1|TRBJ2-1
CSVEGTDTDYTPSNEQFF
>TRBV19|TRBJ2-2
CASRGGRRTGELFF
>TRBV4-1|TRBJ1-4
CASSQLGQGNEKLFF
>TRBV2|TRBJ2-1
CASNSGALNEQFF
>TRBV5-6|TRBJ2-7
CASSLERGEQYF
>TRBV7-2|TRBJ1-6
CASSSQGDNSPLHF
>TRBV6-2/TRBV6-3|TRBJ1-6
CASSLVRLSSPLHF
>TRBV6-6|TRBJ2-2
CASSARAGGPGELFF
>TRBV20-1|TRBJ2-2
CSARDGTSGGANTGELFF
>TRBV5-5|TRBJ2-7
CASRRGRQGYGEQYF
>TRBV7-2|TRBJ2-2
CASSIPSGGATGELFF
>TRBV7-9|TRBJ2-7
CASSLAGRYSYEQYF
>TRBV9|TRBJ2-5
CASSFASGVETQYF
>TRBV12-3/TRBV12-4|TRBJ1-1
CASSLDETGITEAFF
>TRBV5-6|TRBJ2-3
CASSLAAEGTDTQYF
>TRBV7-9|TRBJ2-2
CASSLTGGITGELFF
>TRBV9|TRBJ2-3
CASSFSGGPPSTDTQYF
>TRBV14|TRBJ2-1
CASGPTYNEQFF
>TRBV5-1|TRBJ1-1
CASSFMAGAVGTEAFF
>TRBV15|TRBJ1-1
CATSREARQGSTEAFF
>TRBV6-5|TRBJ1-3
CASGAVSGNTIYF
>TRBV7-8|TRBJ2-2
CASSSPRVAAGELFF
>TRBV6-2/TRBV6-3|TRBJ1-1
CASIDGYTEAFF
>TRBV30|TRBJ1-6
CAWSNSYNSPLHF
>TRBV2|TRBJ1-1
CASKRDTNTEAFF
>TRBV2|TRBJ2-1
CASRSHRSSYNEQFF
>TRBV6-5|TRBJ1-2
CASSPVGRGYGYTF
>TRBV9|TRBJ1-2
CASMTPRDGYTF
>TRBV12-3/TRBV12-4|TRBJ2-2
CASSIQGGDTGELFF
>TRBV28|TRBJ1-6
CASSLGGRSTPLHF
>TRBV21-1|TRBJ1-6
CASSLPAGDNSPLHF
>TRBV7-3|TRBJ2-2
CASRSSGELFF
>TRBV10-2|TRBJ1-2
CASRDRGLGGYTF
>TRBV5-5|TRBJ2-7
CASSPPRGGSHEQYF
>TRBV20-1|TRBJ2-2
CSARGGAGAYTGELFF
>TRBV4-1|TRBJ2-3
CASSPLASLTDTQYF
>TRBV6-2/TRBV6-3|TRBJ1-5
CASSLDRENQENIRSQHF
>TRBV5-1|TRBJ2-1
CASSLTTENEQFF
>TRBV7-9|TRBJ1-5
CASRYGDYQPQHF
>TRBV3-1|TRBJ2-5
CASSQDSRGQQETQYF
>TRBV5-6|TRBJ2-1
CASSFLAGGSYNEQFF
>TRBV12-3/TRBV12-4|TRBJ2-5
CASSSGTVPETQYF
>TRBV20-1|TRBJ2-3
CSARERRGPSDTQYF
>TRBV5-6|TRBJ2-7
CASSPSPSGSYEQYF
>TRBV4-2|TRBJ2-3
CASSHSDTQYF
>TRBV5-4|TRBJ1-2
CASSSGGGFSPF
>TRBV20-1|TRBJ1-1
CSCKMGTTEAFF
>TRBV7-9|TRBJ1-2
CASRGGIYGYTF
>TRBV9|TRBJ2-7
CASSVAGADQGEQYF
>TRBV29-1|TRBJ1-2
CSVDPHNRDGYTF
>TRBV7-2|TRBJ1-2
CASSLVTGGGYGYTF
>TRBV20-1|TRBJ1-1
CSARAPTGSTEAFF
>TRBV12-3/TRBV12-4|TRBJ1-1
CASSYLGQGTHAFF
>TRBV3-1|TRBJ2-6
CASSHGDGANVLTF